The 5 T cell receptor beta chains below all came from one sample that was sequenced in a study of OX40 agonist ivuxolimab in advanced cancers. TCRdb's table, derived via immunoSEQ multiplex PCR, lists solely in-frame clones and lacks some. Seen here are around 53,000 clones, approximately 84% observed once, and the top ten hold about 13%. The sample here was CD4+ or CD8+ T cells sorted from blood, taken in a trial of the OX40 agonist ivuxolimab. The receptor source for this set is an adult with an advanced solid tumor such as melanoma, head and neck, liver or kidney cancer.

The gene calls are TRBV6-1 and TRBJ2-1; the match to TRBD1 covers 9 bases. V lost 2 bases, J lost 12 bases, and 14 bases stayed unmatched. The germline V gene has CDR1 MNHNS and CDR2 SASEGT. CDR3 size: 16 residues. CDR3 in DNA: TGTGCCAGCAGTGAAAGGACCCCGGGACAGGGTGGGGTGCAGTTCTTC. Translating it yields CASSERTPGQGGVQFF.

For the CDR3, the DNA is TGTGCCTGGAGGGAGGGCGTTGAAGCTTTCTTT. Translating it yields CAWREGVEAFF. The J gene is TRBJ1-1, the V gene TRBV30, with D hard to call. CDR3 length equals 11 residues. Trimming left V 3 bases short and J 7 bases short, with 9 bases between. Per germline, CDR1 GTSNPN and CDR2 SVGIG (reference sequence). The whole variable domain, remainder taken from reference TRBV30 and TRBJ1-1, is SQTIHQWPATLVQPVGSPLSLECTVEGTSNPNLYWYRQAAGRGLQLLFYSVGIGQISSEVPQNLSASRPQDRQFILSSKKLLLSDSGFYLCAWREGVEAFFGQGTRLTVV.

The genes are TRBV5-1 and TRBJ1-1; the D is unclear. There are 15 residues in the CDR3. V was pared by 2 bases and J by 7 bases, with 18 bases between. Germline V lookup: CDR1 SGHRS, CDR2 YFSETQ. The CDR3 is CASSLGSTGRDEAFF. CDR3 DNA: TGCGCCAGCAGCTTAGGCTCGACGGGGAGGGATGAAGCTTTCTTT.

This clone was seen only once. This chain uses TRBV7-8 with TRBJ1-1, with D perhaps TRBD1 (5 bases). Germline-derived CDR1 and CDR2 are SGHVS and FQNEAQ. The CDR3 extends over 17 amino acids. Trimming took 1 base from V and 5 from J, leaving 20 bases between them. In DNA form, the CDR3 reads TGTGCCAGCAGCTTAGAAGGGGTTCAGGGATTGCGGACTGAAGCTTTCTTT. Protein sequence: CASSLEGVQGLRTEAFF. Full variable domain (rest looked up from reference TRBV7-8 and TRBJ1-1): GAGVSQSPRYKVAKRGQDVALRCDPISGHVSLFWYQQALGQGPEFLTYFQNEAQLDKSGLPSDRFFAERPEGSVSTLKIQRTQQEDSAVYLCASSLEGVQGLRTEAFFGQGTRLTVV.

The genes are TRBV30 and TRBJ2-2, with D perhaps matching TRBD1 or TRBD2 (5 bases each). The germline V gene encodes CDR1 GTSNPN and CDR2 SVGIG (reference sequence). This CDR3 contains 14 residues. Trimming pared 4 bases from V and 2 bases from J, leaving 11 bases between. In DNA, the CDR3 is TGTGCCTGGAAGACGGGGACCAACACCGGGGAGCTGTTTTTT. It is translated as CAWKTGTNTGELFF.